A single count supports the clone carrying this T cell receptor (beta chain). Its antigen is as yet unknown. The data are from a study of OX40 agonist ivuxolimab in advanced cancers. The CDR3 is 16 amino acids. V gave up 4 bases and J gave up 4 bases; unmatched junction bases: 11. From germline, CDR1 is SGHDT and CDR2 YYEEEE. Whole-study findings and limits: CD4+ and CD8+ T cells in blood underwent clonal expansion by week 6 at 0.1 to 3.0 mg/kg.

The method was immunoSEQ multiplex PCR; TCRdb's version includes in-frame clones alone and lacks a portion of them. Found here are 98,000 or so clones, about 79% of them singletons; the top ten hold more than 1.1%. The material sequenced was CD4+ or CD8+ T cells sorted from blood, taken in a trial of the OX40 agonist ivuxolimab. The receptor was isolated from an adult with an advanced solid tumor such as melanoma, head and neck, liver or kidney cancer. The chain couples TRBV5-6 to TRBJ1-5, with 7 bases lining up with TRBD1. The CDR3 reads CASSKIGTATNQPQHF. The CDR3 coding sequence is TGTGCCAGCAGCAAAATCGGGACAGCTACTAATCAGCCCCAGCATTTT.